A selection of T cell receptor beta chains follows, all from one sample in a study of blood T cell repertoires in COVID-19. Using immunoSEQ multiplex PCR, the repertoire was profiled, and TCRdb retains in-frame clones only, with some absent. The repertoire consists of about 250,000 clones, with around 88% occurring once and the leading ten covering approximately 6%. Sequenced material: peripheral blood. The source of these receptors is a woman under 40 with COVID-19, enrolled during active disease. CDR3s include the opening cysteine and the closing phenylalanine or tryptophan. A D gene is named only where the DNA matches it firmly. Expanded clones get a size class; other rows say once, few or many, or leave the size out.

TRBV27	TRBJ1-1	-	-	CASSLWGGDTEAFF	TGTGCCAGCAGTTTATGGGGAGGGGACACTGAAGCTTTCTTT
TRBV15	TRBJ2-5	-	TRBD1	CATSRDAGGLSLYF	TGTGCCACCAGCAGAGATGCAGGGGGCCTCAGCTTGTACTTC
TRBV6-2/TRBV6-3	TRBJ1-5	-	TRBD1	CASSFLPWTGRKGSNQPQHF	TGTGCCAGCAGTTTCCTACCATGGACAGGACGAAAGGGTAGCAATCAGCCCCAGCATTTT
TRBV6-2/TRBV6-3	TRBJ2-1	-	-	CASSYSTLVSGEQFF	TGTGCCAGCAGTTACTCGACACTAGTCAGTGGTGAGCAGTTCTTC
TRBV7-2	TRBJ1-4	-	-	CASSLGPTGSTNEKLFF	TGTGCCAGCAGCTTAGGTCCTACAGGATCAACTAATGAAAAACTGTTTTTT
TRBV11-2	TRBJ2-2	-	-	CASSLEYGGLNTGELFF	TGTGCCAGCAGCTTAGAGTACGGGGGGCTGAACACCGGGGAGCTGTTTTTT
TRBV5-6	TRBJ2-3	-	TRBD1	CASSTWTGSTDTQYF	TGTGCCAGCAGCACCTGGACAGGAAGCACAGATACGCAGTATTTT
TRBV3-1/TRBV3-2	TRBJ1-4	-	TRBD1	CASSHWGTAASNEKLFF	TGTGCCAGCAGCCATTGGGGGACAGCGGCCTCTAATGAAAAACTGTTTTTT
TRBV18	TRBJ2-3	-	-	CASSGSFSTDTQYF	TGTGCCAGCTCAGGGAGCTTTAGCACAGATACGCAGTATTTT
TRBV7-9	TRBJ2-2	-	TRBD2	CASSFRLADTGELFF	TGTGCCAGCAGCTTTAGACTAGCGGACACCGGGGAGCTGTTTTTT
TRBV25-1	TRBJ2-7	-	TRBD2	CASSDWGGYEQYF	TGTGCCAGCAGTGATTGGGGGGGCTACGAGCAGTACTTC
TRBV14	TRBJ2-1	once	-	CASSQDSRNEQFF	TGTGCCAGCAGCCAAGATAGCCGGAATGAGCAGTTCTTC
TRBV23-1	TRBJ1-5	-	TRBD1	CASSQSRDSISNQPQHF	TGCGCCAGCAGTCAATCGAGGGACAGTATAAGCAATCAGCCCCAGCATTTT
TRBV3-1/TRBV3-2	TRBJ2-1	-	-	CASSLAWNEQFF	TGTGCCAGCAGCCTGGCCTGGAATGAGCAGTTCTTC
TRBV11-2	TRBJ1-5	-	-	CASSLSGLYQPQHF	TGTGCCAGCAGCTTATCGGGACTTTATCAGCCCCAGCATTTT
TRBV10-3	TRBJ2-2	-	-	CAISDETGGELFF	TGTGCCATCAGTGACGAGACAGGCGGGGAGCTGTTTTTT
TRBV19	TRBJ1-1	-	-	CASATENTEAFF	TGTGCCAGCGCTACAGAGAACACTGAAGCTTTCTTT
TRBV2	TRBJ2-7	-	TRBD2	CASSQGLAAPYEQYF	TGTGCCAGCAGTCAGGGACTAGCGGCTCCTTACGAGCAGTACTTC
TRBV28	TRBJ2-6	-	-	CASSLRVAVPSSGANVLTF	TGTGCCAGCAGTTTACGTGTGGCGGTACCAAGCTCTGGGGCCAACGTCCTGACTTTC
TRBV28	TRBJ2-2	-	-	CASSLQGKDTGELFF	TGTGCCAGCAGTTTACAGGGGAAGGACACCGGGGAGCTGTTTTTT
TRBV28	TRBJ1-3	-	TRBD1	CASSSPQGASGNTIYF	TGTGCCAGCAGTTCCCCCCAGGGGGCATCTGGAAACACCATATATTTT
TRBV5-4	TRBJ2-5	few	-	CASSLETYSYQETQYF	TGTGCCAGCAGCTTGGAGACTTACTCGTACCAAGAGACCCAGTACTTC
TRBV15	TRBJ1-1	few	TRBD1	CATSMGQVNTEAFF	TGTGCCACCAGCATGGGACAGGTGAACACTGAAGCTTTCTTT
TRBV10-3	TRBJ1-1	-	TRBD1	CAINPTGANTEAFF	TGTGCCATCAACCCGACAGGGGCGAACACTGAAGCTTTCTTT
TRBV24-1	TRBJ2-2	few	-	CATSARGARAGELFF	TGTGCCACCAGTGCCCGGGGGGCAAGGGCCGGGGAGCTGTTTTTT
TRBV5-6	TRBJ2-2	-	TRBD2	CASSLGPAGANTGELFF	TGTGCCAGCAGCTTGGGGCCAGCGGGAGCCAACACCGGGGAGCTGTTTTTT
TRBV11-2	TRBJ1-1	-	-	CASSFGQLGEAFF	TGTGCCAGCAGCTTTGGGCAGTTGGGTGAAGCTTTCTTT
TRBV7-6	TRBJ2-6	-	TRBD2	CASSFSRGGPSGANVLTF	TGTGCCAGCAGCTTCTCCCGGGGGGGACCCTCTGGGGCCAACGTCCTGACTTTC
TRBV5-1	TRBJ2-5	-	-	CASSSTTQKETQYF	TGCGCCAGCAGCTCGACTACCCAAAAAGAGACCCAGTACTTC
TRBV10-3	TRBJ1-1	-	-	CAISVGGNTEAFF	TGTGCCATCAGTGTCGGCGGGAACACTGAAGCTTTCTTT
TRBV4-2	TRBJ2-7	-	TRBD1	CAREKGAAQCEQYF	TGTGCCAGAGAGAAGGGGGCAGCCCAATGCGAGCAGTACTTC
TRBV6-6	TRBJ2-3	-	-	CASNAPRSATGDLYF	TGTGCCAGCAATGCACCCCGGAGCGCAACGGGGGACCTGTATTTT
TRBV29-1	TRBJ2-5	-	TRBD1	CSVTSQDRGPETQYF	TGCAGCGTCACCTCCCAGGACAGGGGGCCAGAGACCCAGTACTTC
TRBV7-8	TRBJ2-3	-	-	CANSLPEAHTQYF	TGTGCCAACAGCTTACCTGAGGCCCATACGCAGTATTTT
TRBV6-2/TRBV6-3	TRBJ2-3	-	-	CASSDFLTRSGRDTQYF	TGTGCCAGCAGTGACTTTCTAACTAGGAGCGGTAGGGATACGCAGTATTTT
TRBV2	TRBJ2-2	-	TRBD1	CASRQGANGELFF	TGTGCCAGCAGACAGGGGGCTAACGGGGAGCTGTTTTTT
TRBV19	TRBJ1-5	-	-	CASSTGGANQPQHF	TGTGCCAGTAGTACCGGTGGGGCCAATCAGCCCCAGCATTTT
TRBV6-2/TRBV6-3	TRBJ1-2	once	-	CASSPTVMSHYTF	TGTGCCAGCAGCCCGACAGTTATGAGCCACTACACCTTC
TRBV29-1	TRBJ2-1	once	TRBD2	CSVRTSGSVSYNEQFF	TGCAGCGTTCGGACTAGCGGGAGCGTCTCCTACAATGAGCAGTTCTTC
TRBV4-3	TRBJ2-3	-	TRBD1	CASSFIVSGTGRTDTQYF	TGCGCCAGCAGTTTCATCGTTTCTGGGACAGGGCGCACAGATACGCAGTATTTT
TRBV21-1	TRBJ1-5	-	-	CASSKGWAHRGLRSNQPQHF	TGTGCCAGCAGCAAAGGTTGGGCGCACAGGGGATTGAGGAGCAATCAGCCCCAGCATTTT
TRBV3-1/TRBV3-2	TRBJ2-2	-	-	CARVSRVLTGELFF	TGTGCCAGAGTGTCCAGGGTTTTAACCGGGGAGCTGTTTTTT
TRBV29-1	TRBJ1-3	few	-	CSVERATGNTIYF	TGCAGCGTTGAACGAGCAACTGGAAACACCATATATTTT
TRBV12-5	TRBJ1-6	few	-	CASGSLYLSSYNSPLHF	TGTGCTAGTGGTTCGCTTTATCTGAGCTCCTATAATTCACCCCTCCACTTT
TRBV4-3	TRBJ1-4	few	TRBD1	CASSQEGNGQGYEKLFF	TGCGCCAGCAGCCAAGAAGGCAACGGACAGGGATATGAAAAACTGTTTTTT
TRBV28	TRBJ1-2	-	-	CASSPRRHQGGYTF	TGTGCCAGCAGTCCCAGGAGGCACCAGGGGGGCTACACCTTC
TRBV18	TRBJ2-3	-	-	CASSSLVADTQYF	TGTGCCAGCTCATCACTAGTTGCAGATACGCAGTATTTT
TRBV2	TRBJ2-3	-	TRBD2	CASSETLAGGPDTQYF	TGTGCCAGCAGTGAAACCCTAGCGGGGGGGCCAGATACGCAGTATTTT
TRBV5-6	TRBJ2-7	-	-	CASSLVGGGLREQYF	TGTGCCAGCAGCTTGGTAGGGGGAGGGCTGCGCGAGCAGTACTTC
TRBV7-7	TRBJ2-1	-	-	CASSLLVAATYNEQFF	TGTGCTAGCAGCTTACTGGTAGCGGCTACCTACAATGAGCAGTTCTTC
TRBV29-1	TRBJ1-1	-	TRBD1	CSVDRGYNTEAFF	TGCAGCGTAGACAGGGGATACAACACTGAAGCTTTCTTT
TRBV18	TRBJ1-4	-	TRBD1	CASSRGTGGTNFNEKLFF	TGTGCCAGCTCACGCGGGACAGGGGGCACCAATTTCAATGAAAAACTGTTTTTT
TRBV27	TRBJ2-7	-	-	CASSIRQGLSYEQYF	TGTGCCAGCAGTATCAGACAGGGACTCTCCTACGAGCAGTACTTC
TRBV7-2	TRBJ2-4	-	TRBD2	CASSLIIWREGTKNIQYF	TGTGCCAGCAGCTTAATTATTTGGCGGGAGGGGACCAAAAACATTCAGTACTTC
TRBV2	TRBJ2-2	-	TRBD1	CASSDVDRGTGELFF	TGTGCCAGCAGTGATGTGGACAGGGGGACCGGGGAGCTGTTTTTT